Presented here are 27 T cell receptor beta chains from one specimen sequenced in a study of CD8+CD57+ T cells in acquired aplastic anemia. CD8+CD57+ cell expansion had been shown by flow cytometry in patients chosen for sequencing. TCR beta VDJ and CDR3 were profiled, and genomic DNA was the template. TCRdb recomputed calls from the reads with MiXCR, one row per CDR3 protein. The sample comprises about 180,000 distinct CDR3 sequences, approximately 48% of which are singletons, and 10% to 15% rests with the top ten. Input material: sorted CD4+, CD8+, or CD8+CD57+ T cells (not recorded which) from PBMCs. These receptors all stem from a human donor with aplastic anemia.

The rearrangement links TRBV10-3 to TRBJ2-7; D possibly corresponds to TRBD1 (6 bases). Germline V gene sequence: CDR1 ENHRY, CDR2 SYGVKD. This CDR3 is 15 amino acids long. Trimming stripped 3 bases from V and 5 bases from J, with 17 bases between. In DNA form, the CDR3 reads TGTGCCATCAGTGAAAACACAGGGACGAGTGACGAGCAGTACTTC. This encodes CAISENTGTSDEQYF.

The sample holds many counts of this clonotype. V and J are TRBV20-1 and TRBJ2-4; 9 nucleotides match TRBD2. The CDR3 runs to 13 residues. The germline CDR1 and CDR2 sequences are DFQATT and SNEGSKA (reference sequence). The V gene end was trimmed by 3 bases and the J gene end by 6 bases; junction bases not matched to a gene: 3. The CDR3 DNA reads TGCAGTGCTAGGGTTAGCGGGGGAAACATTCAGTACTTC. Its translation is CSARVSGGNIQYF.

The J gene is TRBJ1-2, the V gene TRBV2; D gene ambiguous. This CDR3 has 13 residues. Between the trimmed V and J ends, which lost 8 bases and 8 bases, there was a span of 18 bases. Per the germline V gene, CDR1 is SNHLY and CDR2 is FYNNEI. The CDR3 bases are TGTGCCAGCGAGAGCTCCATAGTAGGAGGCTACACCTTC. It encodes CASESSIVGGYTF.

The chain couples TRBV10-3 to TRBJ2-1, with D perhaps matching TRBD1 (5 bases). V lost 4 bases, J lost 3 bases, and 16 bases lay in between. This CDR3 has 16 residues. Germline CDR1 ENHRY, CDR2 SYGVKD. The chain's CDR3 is CAISVSVVGDYNEQFF. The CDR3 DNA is TGTGCCATCAGTGTAAGTGTCGTAGGGGACTACAATGAGCAGTTCTTC.

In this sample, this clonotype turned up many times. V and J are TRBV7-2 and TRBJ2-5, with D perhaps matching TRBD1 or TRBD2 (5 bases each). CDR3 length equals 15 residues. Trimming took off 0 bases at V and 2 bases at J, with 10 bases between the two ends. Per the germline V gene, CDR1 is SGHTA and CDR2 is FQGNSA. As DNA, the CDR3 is TGTGCCAGCAGCTTAGCCCCGGGGCTTCAAGAGACCCAGTACTTC. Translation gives CASSLAPGLQETQYF.

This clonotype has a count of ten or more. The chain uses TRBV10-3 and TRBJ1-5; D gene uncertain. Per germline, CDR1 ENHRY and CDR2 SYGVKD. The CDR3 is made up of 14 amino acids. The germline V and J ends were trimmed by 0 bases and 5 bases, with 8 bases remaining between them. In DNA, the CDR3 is TGTGCCATCAGTGAGTCTAGTCGTGATCAGCCCCAGCATTTT. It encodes CAISESSRDQPQHF.

Here the CDR3 reads CSVKGQGSRAFF. As DNA, the CDR3 is TGCAGCGTCAAAGGACAGGGAAGCCGAGCTTTCTTT. The chain carries TRBV29-1 and TRBJ1-1; 8 bases map to TRBD1. This CDR3 is 12 amino acids long. The V segment lost 6 bases and the J segment 10 bases; nucleotides outside the gene matches: 10. From germline, CDR1 is SQVTM and CDR2 ANQGSEA.

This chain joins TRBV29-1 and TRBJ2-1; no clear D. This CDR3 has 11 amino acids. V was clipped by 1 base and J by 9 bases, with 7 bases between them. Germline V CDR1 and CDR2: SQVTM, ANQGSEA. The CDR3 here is CSVEGVPEQFF. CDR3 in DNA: TGCAGCGTTGAAGGGGTTCCTGAGCAGTTCTTC.

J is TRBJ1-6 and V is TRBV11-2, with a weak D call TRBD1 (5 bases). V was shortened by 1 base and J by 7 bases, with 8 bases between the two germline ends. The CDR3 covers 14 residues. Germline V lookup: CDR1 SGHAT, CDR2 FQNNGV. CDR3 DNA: TGTGCCAGCAGCTTAGGCAGGGAAAATTCACCCCTCCACTTT. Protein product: CASSLGRENSPLHF.

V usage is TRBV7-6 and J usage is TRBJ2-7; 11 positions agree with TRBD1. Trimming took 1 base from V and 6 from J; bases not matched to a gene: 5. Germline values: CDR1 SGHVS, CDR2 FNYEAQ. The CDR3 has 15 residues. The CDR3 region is CASSLDTGTGGEQYF. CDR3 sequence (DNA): TGTGCCAGCAGCTTAGATACCGGGACAGGGGGCGAGCAGTACTTC.

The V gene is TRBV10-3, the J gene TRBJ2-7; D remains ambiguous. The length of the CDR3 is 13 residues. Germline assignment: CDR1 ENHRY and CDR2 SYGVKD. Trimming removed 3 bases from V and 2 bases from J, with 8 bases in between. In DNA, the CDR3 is TGTGCCATCAGTGATGCCTATCCCTACGAGCAGTACTTC. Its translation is CAISDAYPYEQYF.

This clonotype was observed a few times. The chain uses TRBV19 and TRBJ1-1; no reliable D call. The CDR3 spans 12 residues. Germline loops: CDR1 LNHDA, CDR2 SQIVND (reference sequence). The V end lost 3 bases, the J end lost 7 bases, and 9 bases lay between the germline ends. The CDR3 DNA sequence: TGTGCCAGTAGTATGGCGGGTAGTGAAGCTTTCTTT. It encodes CASSMAGSEAFF.

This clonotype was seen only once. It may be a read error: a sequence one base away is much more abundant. The CDR3 loop reads CASGLTASSTF. The CDR3 DNA is TGTGCTAGTGGTCTAACAGCCTCGTCCACCTTC. The gene calls are TRBV12-5 and TRBJ1-2, with D unclear. V was cut by 5 bases and J by 13 bases, with 14 bases left in between. The germline V gene encodes CDR1 LGHNT and CDR2 FRNRAP. The CDR3 consists of 11 residues.

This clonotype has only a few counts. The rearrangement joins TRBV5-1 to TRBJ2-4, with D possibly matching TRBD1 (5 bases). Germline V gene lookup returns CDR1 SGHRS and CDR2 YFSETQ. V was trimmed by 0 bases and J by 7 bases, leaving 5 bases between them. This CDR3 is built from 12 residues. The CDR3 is CASSLEGNIQYF. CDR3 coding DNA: TGCGCCAGCAGCTTGGAGGGGAACATTCAGTACTTC.

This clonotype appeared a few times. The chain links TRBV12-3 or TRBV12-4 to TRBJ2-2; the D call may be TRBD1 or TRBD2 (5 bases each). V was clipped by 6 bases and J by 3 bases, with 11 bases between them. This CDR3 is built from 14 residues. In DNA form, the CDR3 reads TGTGCCAGCAGGCCGGGACCGGACACCGGGGAGCTGTTTTTT. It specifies CASRPGPDTGELFF.

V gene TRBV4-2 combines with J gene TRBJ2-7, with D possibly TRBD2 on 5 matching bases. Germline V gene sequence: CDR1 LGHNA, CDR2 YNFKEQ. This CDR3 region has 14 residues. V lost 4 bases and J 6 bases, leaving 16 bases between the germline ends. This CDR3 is CASSPWTEVGEQYF. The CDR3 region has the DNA TGTGCCAGCAGCCCGTGGACGGAGGTCGGCGAGCAGTACTTC.

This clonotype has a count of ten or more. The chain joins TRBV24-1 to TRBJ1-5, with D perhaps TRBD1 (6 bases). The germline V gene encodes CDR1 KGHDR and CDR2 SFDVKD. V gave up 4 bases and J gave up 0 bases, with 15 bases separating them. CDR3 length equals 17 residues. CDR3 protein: CATSERGFGYSNQPQHF. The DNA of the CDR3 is TGTGCCACCAGTGAGAGGGGGTTCGGATATAGCAATCAGCCCCAGCATTTT.

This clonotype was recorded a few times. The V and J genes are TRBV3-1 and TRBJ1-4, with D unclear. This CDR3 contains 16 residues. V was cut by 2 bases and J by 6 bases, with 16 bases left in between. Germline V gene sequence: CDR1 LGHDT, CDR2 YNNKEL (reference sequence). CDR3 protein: CASSQPDGRRYEKLFF. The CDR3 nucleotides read TGTGCCAGCAGCCAACCGGATGGGAGGAGGTATGAAAAACTGTTTTTT.

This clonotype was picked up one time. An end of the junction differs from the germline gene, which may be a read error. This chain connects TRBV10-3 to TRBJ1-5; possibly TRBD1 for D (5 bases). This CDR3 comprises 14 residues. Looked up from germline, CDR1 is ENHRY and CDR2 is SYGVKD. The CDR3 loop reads CAISEGSQNQPQHF. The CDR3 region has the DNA TGTGCTATCAGTGAGGGGTCGCAAAATCAGCCCCAGCATTTT.

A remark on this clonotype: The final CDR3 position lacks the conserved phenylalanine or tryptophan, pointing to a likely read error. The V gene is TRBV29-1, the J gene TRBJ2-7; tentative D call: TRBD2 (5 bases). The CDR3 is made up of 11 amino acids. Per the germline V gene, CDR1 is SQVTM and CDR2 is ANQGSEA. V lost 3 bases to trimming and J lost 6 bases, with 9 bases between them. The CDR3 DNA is TGCAGCGTTGATGCCGGGATCGAGCAGTACCTC. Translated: CSVDAGIEQYL.

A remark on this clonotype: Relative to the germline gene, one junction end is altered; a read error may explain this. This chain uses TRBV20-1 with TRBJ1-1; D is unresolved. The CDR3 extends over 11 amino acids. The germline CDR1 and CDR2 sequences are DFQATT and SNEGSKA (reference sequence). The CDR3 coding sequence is TGCAGTGCTAGAGGGTACACTGGAGCTTTCTTT. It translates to CSARGYTGAFF.

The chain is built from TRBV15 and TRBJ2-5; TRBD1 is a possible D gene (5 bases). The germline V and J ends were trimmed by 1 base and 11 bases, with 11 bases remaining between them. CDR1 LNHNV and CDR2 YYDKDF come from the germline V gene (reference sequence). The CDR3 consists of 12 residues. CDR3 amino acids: CATSRGQGRQYF. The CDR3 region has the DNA TGTGCCACCAGCAGAGGGCAGGGCCGACAGTACTTC.

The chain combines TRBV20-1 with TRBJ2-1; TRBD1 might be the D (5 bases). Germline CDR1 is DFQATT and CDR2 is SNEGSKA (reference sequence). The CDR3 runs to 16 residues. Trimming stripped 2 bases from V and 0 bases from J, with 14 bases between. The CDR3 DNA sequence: TGCAGTGCTAGACACGCACAGGTGAGCTCCTACAATGAGCAGTTCTTC. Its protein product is CSARHAQVSSYNEQFF.

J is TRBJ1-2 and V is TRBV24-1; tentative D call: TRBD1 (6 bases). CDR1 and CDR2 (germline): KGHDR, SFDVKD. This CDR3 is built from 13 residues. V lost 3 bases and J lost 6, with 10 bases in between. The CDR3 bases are TGTGCCACCAGTGATCCCAGGGGCGATGGCTACACCTTC. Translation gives CATSDPRGDGYTF.

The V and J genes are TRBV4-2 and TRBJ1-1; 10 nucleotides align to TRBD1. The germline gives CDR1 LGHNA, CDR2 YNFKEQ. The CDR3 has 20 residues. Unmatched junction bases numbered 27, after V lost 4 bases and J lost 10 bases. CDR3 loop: CASSPRISGTGVLTGAPAFF. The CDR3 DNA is TGTGCCAGCAGCCCGCGCATTTCGGGGACAGGGGTTTTAACGGGGGCGCCAGCTTTCTTT.

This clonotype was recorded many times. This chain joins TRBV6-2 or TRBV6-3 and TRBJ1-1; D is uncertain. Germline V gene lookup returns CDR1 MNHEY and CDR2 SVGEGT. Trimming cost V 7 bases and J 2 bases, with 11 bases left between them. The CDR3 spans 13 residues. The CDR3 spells CASTTQVNTEAFF. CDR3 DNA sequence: TGTGCCAGCACTACCCAGGTTAACACTGAAGCTTTCTTT.

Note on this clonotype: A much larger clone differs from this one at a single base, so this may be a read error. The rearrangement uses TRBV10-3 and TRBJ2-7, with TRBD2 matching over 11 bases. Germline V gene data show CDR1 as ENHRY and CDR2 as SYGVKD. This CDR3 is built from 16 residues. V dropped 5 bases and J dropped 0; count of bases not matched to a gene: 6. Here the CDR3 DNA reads TGTGCCATCAGTTCGGTAGCGGGGGGGAGCTCCTACGAGCAGTACTTC. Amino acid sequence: CAISSVAGGSSYEQYF.